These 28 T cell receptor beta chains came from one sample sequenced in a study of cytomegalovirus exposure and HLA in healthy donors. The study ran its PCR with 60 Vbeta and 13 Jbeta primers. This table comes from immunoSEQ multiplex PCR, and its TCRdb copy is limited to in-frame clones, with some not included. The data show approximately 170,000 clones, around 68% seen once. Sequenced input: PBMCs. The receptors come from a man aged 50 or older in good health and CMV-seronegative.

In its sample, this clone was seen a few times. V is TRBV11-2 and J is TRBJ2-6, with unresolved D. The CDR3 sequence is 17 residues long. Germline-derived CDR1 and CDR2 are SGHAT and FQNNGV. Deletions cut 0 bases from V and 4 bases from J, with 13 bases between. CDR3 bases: TGTGCCAGCAGCTTAGATAGTGGGCTAACCGGGGCCAACGTCCTGACTTTC. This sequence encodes CASSLDSGLTGANVLTF.

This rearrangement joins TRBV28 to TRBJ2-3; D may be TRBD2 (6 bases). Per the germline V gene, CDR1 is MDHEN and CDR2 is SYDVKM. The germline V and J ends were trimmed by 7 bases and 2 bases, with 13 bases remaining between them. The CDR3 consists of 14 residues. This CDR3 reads CASILGGFTDTQYF. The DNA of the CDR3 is TGTGCCAGCATCCTGGGGGGTTTCACAGATACGCAGTATTTT.

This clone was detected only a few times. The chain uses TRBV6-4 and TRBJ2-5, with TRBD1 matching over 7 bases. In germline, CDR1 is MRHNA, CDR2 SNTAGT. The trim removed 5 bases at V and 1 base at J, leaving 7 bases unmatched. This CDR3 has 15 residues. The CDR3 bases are TGTGCCAGCAGTCTTCGACAGGGACCCCAAGAGACCCAGTACTTC. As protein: CASSLRQGPQETQYF.

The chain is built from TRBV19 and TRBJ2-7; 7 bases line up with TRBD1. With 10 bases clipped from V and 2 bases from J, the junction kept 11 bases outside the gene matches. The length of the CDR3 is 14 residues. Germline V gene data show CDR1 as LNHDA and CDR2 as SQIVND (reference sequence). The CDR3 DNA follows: TGTGCCACTTCCGCCCGACAGGGTCCCTACGAGCAGTACTTC. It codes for CATSARQGPYEQYF.

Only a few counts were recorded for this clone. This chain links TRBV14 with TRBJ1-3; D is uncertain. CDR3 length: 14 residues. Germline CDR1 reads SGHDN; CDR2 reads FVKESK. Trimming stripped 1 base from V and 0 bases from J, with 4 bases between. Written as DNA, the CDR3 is TGTGCCAGCAGCCAAGGCGGCTCTGGAAACACCATATATTTT. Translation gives CASSQGGSGNTIYF.

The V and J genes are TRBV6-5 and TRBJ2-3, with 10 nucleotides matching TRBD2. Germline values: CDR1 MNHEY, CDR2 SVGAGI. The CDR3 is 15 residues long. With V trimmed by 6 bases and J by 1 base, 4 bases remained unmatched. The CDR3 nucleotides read TGTGCCAGCAGGTATCTAGCGGGGGGCACAGATACGCAGTATTTT. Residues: CASRYLAGGTDTQYF.

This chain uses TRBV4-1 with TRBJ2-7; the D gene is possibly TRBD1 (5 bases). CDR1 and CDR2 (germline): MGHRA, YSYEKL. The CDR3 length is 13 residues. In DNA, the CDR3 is TGCGCCAGCAGCCAAGATCTACAGGCCGCGAAGTGTGTC. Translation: CASSQDLQAAKCV.

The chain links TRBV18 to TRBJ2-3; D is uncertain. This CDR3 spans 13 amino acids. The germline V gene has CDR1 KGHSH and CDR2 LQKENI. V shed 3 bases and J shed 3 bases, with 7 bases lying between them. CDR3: CASSPPVTDTQYF. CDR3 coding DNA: TGTGCCAGCTCACCCCCGGTGACAGATACGCAGTATTTT.

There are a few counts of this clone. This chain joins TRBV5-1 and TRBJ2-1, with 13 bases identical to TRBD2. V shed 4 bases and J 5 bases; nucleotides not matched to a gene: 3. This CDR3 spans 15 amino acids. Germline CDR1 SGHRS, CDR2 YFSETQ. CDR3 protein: CASSGGLAGNNEQFF. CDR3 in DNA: TGCGCCAGCAGCGGGGGACTAGCGGGGAACAATGAGCAGTTCTTC.

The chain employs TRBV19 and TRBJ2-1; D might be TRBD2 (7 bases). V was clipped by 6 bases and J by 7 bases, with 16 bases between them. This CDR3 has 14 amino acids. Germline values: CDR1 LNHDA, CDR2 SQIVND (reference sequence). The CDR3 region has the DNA TGTGCCAGTAGGCGCCGACGGGGGGCGAATGAGCAGTTCTTC. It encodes CASRRRRGANEQFF.

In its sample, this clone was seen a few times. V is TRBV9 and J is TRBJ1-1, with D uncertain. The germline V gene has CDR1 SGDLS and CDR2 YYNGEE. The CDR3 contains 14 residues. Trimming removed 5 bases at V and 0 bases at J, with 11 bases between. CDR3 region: CASSEGSLNTEAFF. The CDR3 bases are TGTGCCAGCAGTGAGGGCAGCTTGAACACTGAAGCTTTCTTT.

CDR3 in amino acids: CASSSSGDSTDTQYF. The CDR3 DNA reads TGTGCCAGCAGCTCATCAGGGGATAGCACAGATACGCAGTATTTT. The rearrangement links TRBV7-9 to TRBJ2-3; perhaps TRBD1 as D (6 bases). Looked up from germline, CDR1 is SEHNR and CDR2 is FQNEAQ (reference sequence). V was shortened by 4 bases and J by 0 bases, with 11 bases between the two germline ends. The CDR3 length is 15 residues.

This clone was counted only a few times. The CDR3 bases are TGTGCCAGCAGCCCACAGCACTCTAATCAGCCCCAGCATTTT. Protein sequence: CASSPQHSNQPQHF. The chain links TRBV7-2 to TRBJ1-5, with D unresolved. V was shortened by 5 bases and J by 4 bases, with 12 bases between the two germline ends. The CDR3 runs to 14 residues. The V gene's germline CDR1 is SGHTA and CDR2 FQGNSA.

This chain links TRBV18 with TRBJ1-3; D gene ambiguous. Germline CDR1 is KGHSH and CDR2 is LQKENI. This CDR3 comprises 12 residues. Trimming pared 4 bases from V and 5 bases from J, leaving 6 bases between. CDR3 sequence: CASSRERNTIYF. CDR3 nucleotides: TGTGCCAGCTCACGGGAGCGAAACACCATATATTTT.

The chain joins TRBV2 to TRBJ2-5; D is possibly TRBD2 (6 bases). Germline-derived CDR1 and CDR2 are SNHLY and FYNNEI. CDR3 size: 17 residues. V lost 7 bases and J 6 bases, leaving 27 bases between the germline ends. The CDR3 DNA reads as TGTGCCAGCAAGCCGGGACTTCCCCCCGGTCGAGGCCAGACCCAGTACTTC. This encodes CASKPGLPPGRGQTQYF.

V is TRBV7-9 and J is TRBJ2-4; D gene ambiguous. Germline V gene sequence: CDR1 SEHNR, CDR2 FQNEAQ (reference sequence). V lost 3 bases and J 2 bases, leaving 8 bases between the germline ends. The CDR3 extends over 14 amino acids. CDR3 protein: CASSFSPTKNIQYF. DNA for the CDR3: TGTGCCAGCAGCTTTTCCCCAACCAAAAACATTCAGTACTTC.

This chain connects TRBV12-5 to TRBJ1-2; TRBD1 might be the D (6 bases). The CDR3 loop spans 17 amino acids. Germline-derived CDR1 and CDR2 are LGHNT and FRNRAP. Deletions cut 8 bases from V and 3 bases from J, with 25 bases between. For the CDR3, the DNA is TGTGCTAGTATGGACAGACAGGACCATGGGGTGGACTATGGCTACACCTTC. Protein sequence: CASMDRQDHGVDYGYTF.

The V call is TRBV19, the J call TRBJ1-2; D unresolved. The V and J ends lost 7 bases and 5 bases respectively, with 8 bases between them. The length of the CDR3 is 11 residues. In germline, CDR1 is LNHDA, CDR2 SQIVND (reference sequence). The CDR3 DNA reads TGTGCCAGTAATGGGCATTATGGCTACACCTTC. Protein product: CASNGHYGYTF.

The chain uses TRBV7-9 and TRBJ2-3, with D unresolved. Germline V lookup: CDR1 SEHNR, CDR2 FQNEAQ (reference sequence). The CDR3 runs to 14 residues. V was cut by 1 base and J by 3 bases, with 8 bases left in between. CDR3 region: CASSLEVYTDTQYF. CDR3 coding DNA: TGTGCCAGCAGCTTAGAAGTCTATACAGATACGCAGTATTTT.

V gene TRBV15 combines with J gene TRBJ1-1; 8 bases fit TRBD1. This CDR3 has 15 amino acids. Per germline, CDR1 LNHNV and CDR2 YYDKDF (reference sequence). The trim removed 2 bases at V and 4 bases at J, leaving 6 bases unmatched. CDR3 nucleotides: TGTGCCACCAGCAGACGGACAGGGCAGATCACTGAAGCTTTCTTT. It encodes CATSRRTGQITEAFF.

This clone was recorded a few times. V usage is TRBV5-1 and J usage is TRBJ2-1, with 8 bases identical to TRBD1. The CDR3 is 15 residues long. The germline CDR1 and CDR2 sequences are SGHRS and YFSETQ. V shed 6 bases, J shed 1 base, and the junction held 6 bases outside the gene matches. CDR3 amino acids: CASIEYRGSYNEQFF. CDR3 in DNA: TGCGCCAGCATCGAATACAGGGGGTCCTACAATGAGCAGTTCTTC. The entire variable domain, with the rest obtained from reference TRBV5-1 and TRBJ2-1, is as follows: KAGVTQTPRYLIKTRGQQVTLSCSPISGHRSVSWYQQTPGQGLQFLFEYFSETQRNKGNFPGRFSGRQFSNSRSEMNVSTLELGDSALYLCASIEYRGSYNEQFFGPGTRLTVL.

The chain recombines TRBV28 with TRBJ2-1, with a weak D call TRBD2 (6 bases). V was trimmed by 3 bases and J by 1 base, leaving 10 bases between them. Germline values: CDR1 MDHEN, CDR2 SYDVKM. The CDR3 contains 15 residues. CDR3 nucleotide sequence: TGTGCCAGCAGTTTGCGCGGAGGGTCCTACAATGAGCAGTTCTTC. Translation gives CASSLRGGSYNEQFF.

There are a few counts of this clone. In DNA, the CDR3 is TGTGCCAGCTGCTCCCCTAGCGGGGGGCCCGATTTCACCGGGGAGCTGTTTTTT. Translated, it gives CASCSPSGGPDFTGELFF. This sequence joins TRBV21-1 and TRBJ2-2; the D call TRBD2 from the table was never checked on the DNA. TRBV21-1 is labeled a pseudogene. The CDR3 loop spans 18 amino acids.

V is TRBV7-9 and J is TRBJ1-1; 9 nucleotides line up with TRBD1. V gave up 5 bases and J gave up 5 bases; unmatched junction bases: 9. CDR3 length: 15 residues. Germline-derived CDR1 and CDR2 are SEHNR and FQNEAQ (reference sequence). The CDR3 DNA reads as TGTGCCAGCAGCCCAGGGGGGACAGGGCGTACTGAAGCTTTCTTT. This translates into CASSPGGTGRTEAFF.

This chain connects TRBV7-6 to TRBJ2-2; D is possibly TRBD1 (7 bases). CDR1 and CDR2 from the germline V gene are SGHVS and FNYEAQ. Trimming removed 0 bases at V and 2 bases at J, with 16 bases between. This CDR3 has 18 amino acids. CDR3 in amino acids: CASSLAGRQGINTGELFF. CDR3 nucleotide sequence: TGTGCCAGCAGCTTAGCCGGGAGACAGGGAATAAACACCGGGGAGCTGTTTTTT.

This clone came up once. The CDR3 here is CASSKRDRVTGELFF. DNA of the CDR3: TGTGCCAGTAGTAAGCGTGACAGAGTCACCGGGGAGCTGTTTTTT. The chain is built from TRBV19 and TRBJ2-2; maybe TRBD1 (5 bases). Germline CDR1 LNHDA, CDR2 SQIVND (reference sequence). With 4 bases removed from V and 4 bases from J, the gap between germline ends came to 13 bases. The CDR3 is 15 amino acids.

The CDR3 sequence: CASSSGGVDEQYF. CDR3 sequence (DNA): TGTGCCAGCTCCTCCGGAGGGGTGGACGAGCAGTACTTC. The rearrangement uses TRBV18 and TRBJ2-7, with D possibly TRBD2 on 6 matching bases. This CDR3 is built from 13 residues. Per germline, CDR1 KGHSH and CDR2 LQKENI. The V and J ends lost 6 bases and 5 bases respectively, with 14 bases between them.

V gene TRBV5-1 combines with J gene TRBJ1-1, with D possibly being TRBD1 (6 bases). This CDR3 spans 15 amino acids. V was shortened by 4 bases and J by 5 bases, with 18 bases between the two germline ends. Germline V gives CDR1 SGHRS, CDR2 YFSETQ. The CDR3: CASSGGPDGTTEAFF. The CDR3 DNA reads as TGCGCCAGCAGCGGCGGCCCGGATGGGACAACTGAAGCTTTCTTT.